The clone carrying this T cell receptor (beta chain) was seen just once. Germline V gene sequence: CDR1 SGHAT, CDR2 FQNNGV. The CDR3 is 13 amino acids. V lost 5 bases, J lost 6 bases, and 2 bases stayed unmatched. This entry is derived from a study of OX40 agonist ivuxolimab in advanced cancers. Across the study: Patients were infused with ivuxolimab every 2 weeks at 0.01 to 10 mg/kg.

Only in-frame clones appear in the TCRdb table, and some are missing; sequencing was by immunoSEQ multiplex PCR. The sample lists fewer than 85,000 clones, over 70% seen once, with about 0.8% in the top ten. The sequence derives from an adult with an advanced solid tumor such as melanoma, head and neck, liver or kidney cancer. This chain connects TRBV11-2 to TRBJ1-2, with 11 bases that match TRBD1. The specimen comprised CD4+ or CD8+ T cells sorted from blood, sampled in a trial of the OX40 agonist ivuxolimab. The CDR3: CASSEDRGHGYTF. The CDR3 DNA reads TGTGCCAGCAGCGAGGACAGGGGGCATGGCTACACCTTC.